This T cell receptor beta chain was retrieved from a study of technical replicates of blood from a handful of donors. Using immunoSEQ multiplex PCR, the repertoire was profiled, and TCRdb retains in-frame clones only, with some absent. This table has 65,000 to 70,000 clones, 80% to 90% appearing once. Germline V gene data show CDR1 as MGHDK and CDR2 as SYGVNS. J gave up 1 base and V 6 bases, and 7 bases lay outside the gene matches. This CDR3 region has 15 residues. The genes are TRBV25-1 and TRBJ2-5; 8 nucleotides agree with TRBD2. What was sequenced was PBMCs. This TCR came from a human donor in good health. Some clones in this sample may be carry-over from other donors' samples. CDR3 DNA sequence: TGTGCCAGCAGCGAGGGTAGCGGGGCCCAAGAGACCCAGTACTTC. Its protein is CASSEGSGAQETQYF.